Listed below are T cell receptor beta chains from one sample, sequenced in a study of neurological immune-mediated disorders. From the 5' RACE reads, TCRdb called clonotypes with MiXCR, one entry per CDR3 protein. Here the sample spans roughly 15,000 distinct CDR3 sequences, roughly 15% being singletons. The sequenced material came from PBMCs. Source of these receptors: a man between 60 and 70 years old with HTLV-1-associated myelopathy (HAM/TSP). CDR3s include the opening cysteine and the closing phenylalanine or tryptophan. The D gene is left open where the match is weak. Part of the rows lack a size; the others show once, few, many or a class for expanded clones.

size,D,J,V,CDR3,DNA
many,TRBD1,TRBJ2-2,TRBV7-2,CASSPSYRGGNTGELFF,TGTGCCAGCAGCCCCTCGTACAGGGGCGGGAACACCGGGGAGCTGTTTTTT
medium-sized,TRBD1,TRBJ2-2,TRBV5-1,CASSATGDTGELFF,TGCGCCAGCAGTGCTACAGGGGACACCGGGGAGCTGTTTTTT
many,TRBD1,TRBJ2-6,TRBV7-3,CASSSVTGGSGANVLTF,TGTGCCAGCAGCTCCGTAACAGGGGGATCTGGGGCCAACGTCCTGACTTTC
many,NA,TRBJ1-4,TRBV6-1,CASSELQGNEKLFF,TGTGCCAGCAGTGAACTTCAGGGTAATGAAAAACTGTTTTTT
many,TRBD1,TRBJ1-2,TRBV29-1,CSTYRGPGYGYTF,TGCAGCACCTACAGGGGCCCTGGCTATGGCTACACCTTC
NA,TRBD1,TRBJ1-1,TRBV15,CTTSGRTGANTEDFF,TGTACCACCAGCGGAAGGACAGGGGCGAACACTGAAGATTTCTTT
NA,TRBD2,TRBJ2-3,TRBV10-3,CAISEHRRLAGDTDTQYF,TGTGCCATCAGTGAGCACCGAAGACTAGCGGGGGATACAGATACGCAGTATTTT
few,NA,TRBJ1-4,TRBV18,CASSPKSGLFATNEKLFF,TGTGCCAGCTCACCGAAATCGGGGCTCTTTGCAACTAATGAAAAACTGTTTTTT
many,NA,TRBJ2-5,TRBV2,CASRGTAYQETQYF,TGTGCCAGCAGGGGCACTGCGTACCAAGAGACCCAGTACTTC
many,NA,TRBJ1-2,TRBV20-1,CSAKAGVTYGYTF,TGCAGTGCCAAAGCCGGGGTGACGTATGGCTACACCTTC
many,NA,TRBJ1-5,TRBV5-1,CASSETLGNQPQHF,TGCGCCAGCAGCGAGACACTCGGTAATCAGCCCCAGCATTTT
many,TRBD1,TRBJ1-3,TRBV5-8,CASSVGTGFSGNTIYF,TGTGCCAGCAGCGTCGGGACAGGGTTCTCTGGAAACACCATATATTTT
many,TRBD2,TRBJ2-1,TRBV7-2,CASSPQSGGINEQFF,TGTGCCAGCAGCCCCCAGAGCGGGGGGATCAATGAGCAGTTCTTC
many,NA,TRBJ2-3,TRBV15,CATSRFLPRTDSDTQYF,TGTGCCACCAGCAGGTTTCTTCCTAGAACCGATTCAGATACGCAGTATTTT
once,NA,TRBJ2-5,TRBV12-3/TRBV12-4,CASSPGVAGAGQYF,TGTGCCAGCAGTCCCGGGGTGGCGGGGGCGGGCCAGTACTTC
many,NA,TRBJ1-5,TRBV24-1,CATSDWGSSRPQHF,TGTGCCACCAGTGATTGGGGGTCTTCGCGGCCCCAGCATTTT
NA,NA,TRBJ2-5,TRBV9,CASSVSPGHGETQYF,TGTGCCAGCAGCGTATCCCCTGGACATGGTGAGACCCAGTACTTC